The T cell receptor beta chain under discussion was sequenced for a study of shared clonotypes between healthy human individuals. For the study at large: The plates for each donor numbered three CD4 naive, three CD4 memory, two CD8 naive and one CD8 memory. Findings of the study overall: Four donors held about 4.5% of naive CD4 clonotypes in common.

With 4 bases clipped from V and 5 bases from J, the junction kept 10 bases outside the gene matches. The V gene's germline CDR1 is MNHEY and CDR2 SMNVEV (reference sequence). The CDR3 is 16 amino acids. Authors' analysis steps: Junction-only sequences without quality scores were provided by ImmunoSEQ, so filtering was different. Repertoires were generated with immunoSEQ multiplex PCR, while TCRdb's copy carries only in-frame clones and drops some. V and J calls and clone size are given by that table; D and trimming were obtained from the DNA. The table includes some 2 million clones, approximately 94% detected once. CD45RO negativity and positive selection for CCR7 defined naive CD8 cells, a population that excluded terminally differentiated effector memory CD45RA+ cells. Comments on this clone: Its antigen is unknown.

The chain joins TRBV27 to TRBJ2-7; TRBD1 matches 11 bases. Sequenced material: naive CD8+ T cells sorted from blood. The origin of this receptor is a man aged 18 to 30 in good health. The CDR3 is CASSSLGQGAFHEQYF. In DNA form, the CDR3 reads TGTGCCAGCAGTTCTCTAGGACAGGGGGCGTTCCACGAGCAGTACTTC.